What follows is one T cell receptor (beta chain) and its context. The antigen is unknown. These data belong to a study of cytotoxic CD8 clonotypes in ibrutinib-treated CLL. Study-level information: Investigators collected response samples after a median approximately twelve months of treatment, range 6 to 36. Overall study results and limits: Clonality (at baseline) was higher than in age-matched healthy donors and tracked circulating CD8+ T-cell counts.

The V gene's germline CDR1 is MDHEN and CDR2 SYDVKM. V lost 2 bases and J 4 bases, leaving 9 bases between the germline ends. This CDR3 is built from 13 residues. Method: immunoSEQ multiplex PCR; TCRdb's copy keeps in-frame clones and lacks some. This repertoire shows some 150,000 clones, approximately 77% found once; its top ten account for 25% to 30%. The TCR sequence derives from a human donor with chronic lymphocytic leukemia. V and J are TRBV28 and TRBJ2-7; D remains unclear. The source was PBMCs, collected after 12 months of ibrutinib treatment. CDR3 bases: TGTGCCAGCAGTTTACTCGGCAAATACGAGCAGTACTTC. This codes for CASSLLGKYEQYF.